The 13 T cell receptor beta chains in this list originate from one sample, sequenced in a study of a mutant IDH1 vaccine in newly diagnosed glioma. Their antigens remain unidentified. Stated time point: week 5, during vaccination. The content of each vaccine dose was 300 ug of mutant IDH1 20-mer peptide, and topical imiquimod accompanied it. Produced via immunoSEQ multiplex PCR; TCRdb's table is partial and in-frame only. This table has about 38,000 clones, around three quarters appearing once. This specimen consisted of PBMCs, obtained from a glioma patient whose treatment included an IDH1 peptide vaccine. The receptor source for this set is a man aged 35 to 55 with glioma.

V usage is TRBV4-2 and J usage is TRBJ1-1; D not resolved. CDR1 is LGHNA, CDR2 YNFKEQ, per germline. The CDR3 runs 15 residues. V was trimmed by 0 bases and J by 0 bases, leaving 8 bases between them. CDR3 loop: CASSQDPDMNTEAFF. The CDR3 DNA sequence: TGTGCCAGCAGCCAAGATCCGGATATGAACACTGAAGCTTTCTTT.

This clone has only a few counts. The V gene is TRBV6-5, the J gene TRBJ1-4, with 10 bases matching TRBD1. CDR3 length equals 13 residues. Unmatched junction bases numbered 1, after V lost 8 bases and J lost 4 bases. Germline lookup yields CDR1 MNHEY and CDR2 SVGAGI. In nucleotides, the CDR3 is TGTGCCAGCGGGGACAGGGGTAATGAAAAACTGTTTTTT. This translates into CASGDRGNEKLFF.

The rearrangement uses TRBV6-6 and TRBJ1-4; D is uncertain. Germline V lookup: CDR1 MNHNY, CDR2 SVGAGI (reference sequence). The CDR3 length is 16 residues. V was shortened by 0 bases and J by 8 bases, with 16 bases between the two germline ends. This chain's CDR3 is CASSYSTRPQGEKLFF. CDR3 nucleotide sequence: TGTGCCAGCAGTTACTCGACCCGACCCCAAGGGGAAAAACTGTTTTTT.

This chain links TRBV4-1 with TRBJ2-7; TRBD1 matches 8 bases. This CDR3 spans 15 amino acids. The ends lost 2 bases at V and 4 bases at J; junction bases unmatched: 7. CDR1 is MGHRA and CDR2 is YSYEKL in the germline V gene. The DNA of the CDR3 is TGCGCCAGCAGCCAACAACAGGGGGTTGGGTACGAGCAGTACTTC. Translated: CASSQQQGVGYEQYF.

This chain connects TRBV5-4 to TRBJ2-3; the match to TRBD2 covers 7 bases. With 3 bases clipped from V and 4 bases from J, the junction kept 8 bases outside the gene matches. CDR1 is SGHNT and CDR2 is YYREEE in the germline V gene (reference sequence). The CDR3 totals 15 residues. The CDR3 DNA follows: TGTGCCAGCAGCTGGCAGGGAGGGACCCCAGATACGCAGTATTTT. Protein product: CASSWQGGTPDTQYF.

The chain couples TRBV5-6 to TRBJ2-7, with TRBD1 as a possible D gene (6 bases). This CDR3 contains 12 residues. CDR1 SGHDT and CDR2 YYEEEE come from the germline V gene. Trimming pared 3 bases from V and 3 bases from J, leaving 7 bases between. CDR3 nucleotides: TGTGCCAGCAGCTCACAGGGCTACGAGCAGTACTTC. Translating gives CASSSQGYEQYF.

The V call is TRBV6-5, the J call TRBJ1-5, with D unclear. The germline V and J ends were trimmed by 0 bases and 0 bases, with 6 bases remaining between them. The germline gives CDR1 MNHEY, CDR2 SVGAGI. The length of the CDR3 is 15 residues. The CDR3 sequence: CASSYSRVSNQPQHF. The CDR3 DNA reads as TGTGCCAGCAGTTACTCACGGGTTAGCAATCAGCCCCAGCATTTT.

CDR3 DNA sequence: TGTGCCAGCTCGCTAAGGGATACGCAGTATTTT. Its translation is CASSLRDTQYF. The chain carries TRBV2 and TRBJ2-3; no clear D gene. CDR3 size: 11 residues. CDR1 SNHLY and CDR2 FYNNEI come from the germline V gene. V dropped 8 bases and J dropped 6 bases, with 9 bases sitting between them.

The rearrangement joins TRBV6-6 to TRBJ1-5; 7 bases fit TRBD1. Unmatched junction bases numbered 3, after V lost 5 bases and J lost 2 bases. Germline V gives CDR1 MNHNY, CDR2 SVGAGI (reference sequence). The CDR3 is 14 amino acids. The CDR3 protein is CASSDTGGNQPQHF. CDR3 bases: TGTGCCAGCAGTGACACAGGGGGCAATCAGCCCCAGCATTTT.

This clone was seen a handful of times. The rearrangement links TRBV4-1 to TRBJ1-1; 7 nucleotides agree with TRBD1. There are 15 residues in the CDR3. J was trimmed by 4 bases and V by 2 bases; bases with no gene match: 7. Germline V gives CDR1 MGHRA, CDR2 YSYEKL. CDR3 region: CASSQTDREGTEAFF. The CDR3 DNA reads as TGCGCCAGCAGCCAAACCGACAGGGAGGGCACTGAAGCTTTCTTT.

This sequence joins TRBV7-8 and TRBJ1-5, with D possibly matching TRBD1 (5 bases). Trimming left V 1 base short and J 2 bases short, with 15 bases between. Germline-derived CDR1 and CDR2 are SGHVS and FQNEAQ. The CDR3 has 17 residues. This CDR3 reads CASSLGTTGTGNQPQHF. DNA for the CDR3: TGTGCCAGCAGCTTAGGAACTACAGGAACAGGCAATCAGCCCCAGCATTTT.

This chain joins TRBV19 and TRBJ2-7, with 10 bases identical to TRBD2. The CDR3 extends over 15 amino acids. The V gene's germline CDR1 is LNHDA and CDR2 SQIVND (reference sequence). Losses at the gene ends were 5 bases for V and 2 bases for J; bases not matched to a gene: 6. The CDR3 protein is CASSWASGGPYEQYF. The CDR3 DNA is TGTGCCAGTAGTTGGGCTAGCGGGGGCCCCTACGAGCAGTACTTC.

The J gene is TRBJ2-7, the V gene TRBV5-6; 8 bases map to TRBD1. The length of the CDR3 is 14 residues. The germline gives CDR1 SGHDT, CDR2 YYEEEE. V was pared by 1 base and J by 6 bases, with 6 bases of the junction left unmatched. The CDR3 here is CASSLRGQGAEQYF. The CDR3 coding sequence is TGTGCCAGCAGCTTGAGGGGCCAGGGGGCCGAGCAGTACTTC.